A single sample gave rise to the 28 T cell receptor beta chains below, sequenced in a study of T cell responses to AZD1222 COVID-19 vaccine. Clones were sequenced by immunoSEQ multiplex PCR, and TCRdb holds only the in-frame ones, with some missing. Of 150,000 to 200,000 clones in the sample, approximately 90% were seen once. Specimen: peripheral blood, collected on day 0 of AZD1222 vaccination. The receptors derive from an adult in good health.

The V call is TRBV2, the J call TRBJ2-5; no firm D call. This CDR3 region has 13 residues. Looked up from germline, CDR1 is SNHLY and CDR2 is FYNNEI. V was trimmed by 4 bases and J by 2 bases, leaving 8 bases between them. CDR3 loop: CASSVAQQETQYF. As DNA, the CDR3 is TGTGCCAGCAGTGTTGCGCAGCAAGAGACCCAGTACTTC. The full variable domain, completed using reference TRBV2 and TRBJ2-5, is EPEVTQTPSHQVTQMGQEVILRCVPISNHLYFYWYRQILGQKVEFLVSFYNNEISEKSEIFDDQFSVERPDGSNFTLKIRSTKLEDSAMYFCASSVAQQETQYFGPGTRLLVL.

V usage is TRBV7-9 and J usage is TRBJ1-4; D is possibly TRBD1 (6 bases). This CDR3 region has 13 residues. The V gene lost 3 bases and the J gene lost 8 bases, with 10 bases spanning the gap. Germline CDR1 SEHNR, CDR2 FQNEAQ (reference sequence). CDR3 in amino acids: CASSLWGQEKLFF. For the CDR3, the DNA is TGTGCCAGCAGCTTGTGGGGGCAGGAAAAACTGTTTTTT.

The chain carries TRBV4-1 and TRBJ2-1; D perhaps matches TRBD1 (5 bases). CDR3 size: 17 residues. V was clipped by 0 bases and J by 4 bases, with 16 bases between them. From germline, CDR1 is MGHRA and CDR2 YSYEKL. The CDR3 spells CASSQDRQNGDYNEQFF. In DNA form, the CDR3 reads TGCGCCAGCAGCCAAGATCGACAGAACGGTGATTACAATGAGCAGTTCTTC.

The gene calls are TRBV6-6 and TRBJ1-1; D unresolved. Germline V gene sequence: CDR1 MNHNY, CDR2 SVGAGI (reference sequence). The CDR3 has 12 residues. V lost 1 base and J 5 bases, leaving 5 bases between the germline ends. CDR3: CASSYLRTEAFF. CDR3 DNA: TGTGCCAGCAGTTACTTGAGAACTGAAGCTTTCTTT.

This CDR3 is CASSPFPGQGYEKLFF. DNA of the CDR3: TGTGCCAGCAGCCCTTTTCCGGGCCAAGGATATGAAAAACTGTTTTTT. The chain recombines TRBV11-1 with TRBJ1-4; D unclear. V lost 5 bases and J 6 bases, leaving 19 bases between the germline ends. Germline CDR1 and CDR2: SGHAT and FQDESV (reference sequence). The CDR3 runs to 16 residues.

As concerns this clone: A read error may produce the germline difference seen at one junction end. V gene TRBV18 combines with J gene TRBJ2-6; possible D gene TRBD1, 5 bases. Germline CDR1 is KGHSH and CDR2 is LQKENI. This CDR3 is 18 amino acids long. CDR3: CASSPTAGSSSGAIVLTF. The CDR3 DNA follows: TGTGCCAGCTCACCCACGGCCGGTAGTAGTTCTGGGGCCATCGTCCTGACTTTC.

The count of this clone is one. This chain links TRBV25-1 with TRBJ2-1; D is tentatively TRBD1 or TRBD2 (7 bases each). From germline, CDR1 is MGHDK and CDR2 SYGVNS. The CDR3 is 13 amino acids. Trimming took off 10 bases at V and 9 bases at J, with 19 bases between the two ends. CDR3 region: CATRGGGSAEQFF. As DNA, the CDR3 is TGTGCCACGAGGGGAGGGGGCTCGGCTGAGCAGTTCTTC.

The chain couples TRBV4-2 to TRBJ1-3; D remains ambiguous. The CDR3 spans 15 residues. Trimming removed 4 bases from V and 2 bases from J, with 12 bases in between. Per germline, CDR1 LGHNA and CDR2 YNFKEQ. CDR3 loop: CASSRLYGPGNTIYF. The CDR3 nucleotides read TGTGCCAGCAGCCGCCTTTATGGTCCTGGAAACACCATATATTTT.

J is TRBJ2-1 and V is TRBV9; D gene uncertain. This CDR3 region has 15 residues. V was cut by 0 bases and J by 2 bases, with 9 bases left in between. Looked up from germline, CDR1 is SGDLS and CDR2 is YYNGEE. The CDR3 sequence is CASSVAGTTYNEQFF. The DNA of the CDR3 is TGTGCCAGCAGCGTAGCGGGCACCACCTACAATGAGCAGTTCTTC.

The chain links TRBV7-9 to TRBJ2-5; D gene ambiguous. The CDR3 runs 14 residues. CDR1 and CDR2 (germline): SEHNR, FQNEAQ (reference sequence). The ends were cut back, 5 bases at V and 2 bases at J, with 12 bases in the middle. The CDR3 DNA reads as TGTGCCAGCAGCCCTTCGGTCGCACAAGAGACCCAGTACTTC. This codes for CASSPSVAQETQYF.

The CDR3 is CASSHALDRGDTEAFF. CDR3 nucleotide sequence: TGCGCCAGCAGCCATGCCTTGGACAGGGGGGACACTGAAGCTTTCTTT. The chain combines TRBV4-1 with TRBJ1-1, with TRBD1 matching over 10 bases. This CDR3 is built from 16 residues. Unmatched junction bases numbered 7, after V lost 3 bases and J lost 3 bases. From germline, CDR1 is MGHRA and CDR2 YSYEKL.

This clone was observed once. The rearrangement joins TRBV3-1 (or the pseudogene TRBV3-2) to TRBJ2-7, with TRBD2 matching over 9 bases. V trimming: 0 bases; J trimming: 6 bases; junction bases outside the gene matches: 12. Germline V gene data show CDR1 as LGHDT and CDR2 as YNNKEL (reference sequence). The CDR3 length is 17 residues. The CDR3 loop is CASSQDRLAGIYGEQYF. CDR3 bases: TGTGCCAGCAGCCAAGATAGGCTAGCGGGGATCTACGGCGAGCAGTACTTC.

The V call is TRBV7-8, the J call TRBJ1-5; no clear D. CDR3 size: 13 residues. The germline V gene encodes CDR1 SGHVS and CDR2 FQNEAQ. V was shortened by 0 bases and J by 3 bases, with 3 bases between the two germline ends. This CDR3 reads CASSLAVNQPQHF. CDR3 DNA: TGTGCCAGCAGCTTAGCTGTCAATCAGCCCCAGCATTTT. The whole variable domain, filled in from reference TRBV7-8 and TRBJ1-5, reads GAGVSQSPRYKVAKRGQDVALRCDPISGHVSLFWYQQALGQGPEFLTYFQNEAQLDKSGLPSDRFFAERPEGSVSTLKIQRTQQEDSAVYLCASSLAVNQPQHFGDGTRLSIL.

The V and J genes are TRBV27 and TRBJ1-5; TRBD1 is a possible D gene (6 bases). The germline V gene has CDR1 MNHEY and CDR2 SMNVEV (reference sequence). The V gene lost 6 bases and the J gene lost 6 bases, with 15 bases spanning the gap. The CDR3 contains 14 residues. The CDR3, as DNA: TGTGCCAGCAGACATCCAGGGGAGAGTCAGCCCCAGCATTTT. Protein product: CASRHPGESQPQHF.

This clone has a single count. This CDR3 is also generated by other DNA sequences in the sample. J is TRBJ2-7 and V is TRBV30; D is ambiguous. Germline CDR1 GTSNPN, CDR2 SVGIG (reference sequence). The CDR3 spans 11 residues. Trimming pared 1 base from V and 2 bases from J, leaving 3 bases between. This CDR3 is CAWSGPYEQYF. The CDR3 bases are TGTGCCTGGAGTGGGCCCTACGAGCAGTACTTC.

The chain links TRBV10-1 to TRBJ2-3; 7 nucleotides line up with TRBD1. The V gene's germline CDR1 is WNHNN and CDR2 SYGVQD (reference sequence). The CDR3 loop spans 17 amino acids. V shed 7 bases, J shed 3 bases, and the junction held 16 bases outside the gene matches. Written as DNA, the CDR3 is TGCGCCAGCACTCACCGCCTCGACAGGGTTAATACAGATACGCAGTATTTT. Encoded protein: CASTHRLDRVNTDTQYF.

The V and J genes are TRBV19 and TRBJ2-1, with 7 positions matching TRBD2. CDR3 size: 13 residues. Trimming took 3 bases from V and 9 from J; bases not matched to a gene: 5. Germline V gives CDR1 LNHDA, CDR2 SQIVND (reference sequence). The CDR3 nucleotides are TGTGCCAGTAGTATCTTGGGGGAGGGTGAGCAGTTCTTC. The encoded protein is CASSILGEGEQFF. Combining the CDR3 with reference TRBV19 and TRBJ2-1 gives the whole variable domain DGGITQSPKYLFRKEGQNVTLSCEQNLNHDAMYWYRQDPGQGLRLIYYSQIVNDFQKGDIAEGYSVSREKKESFPLTVTSAQKNPTAFYLCASSILGEGEQFFGPGTRLTVL.

The CDR3 region has the DNA TGTGCCAGCAGCTTAGTGGGGGGGGTCCCCTCCTACAATGAGCAGTTCTTC. Translated: CASSLVGGVPSYNEQFF. This rearrangement joins TRBV7-9 to TRBJ2-1, with 7 nucleotides matching TRBD2. This CDR3 region has 17 residues. From germline, CDR1 is SEHNR and CDR2 FQNEAQ (reference sequence). Losses at the gene ends were 1 base for V and 0 bases for J; bases not matched to a gene: 6.

This chain joins TRBV7-8 and TRBJ1-5; 7 bases are a match to TRBD1. V gave up 2 bases and J gave up 4 bases; unmatched junction bases: 5. The germline V gene encodes CDR1 SGHVS and CDR2 FQNEAQ. The CDR3 covers 15 residues. The CDR3 reads CASSLRGRNNQPQHF. CDR3 nucleotide sequence: TGTGCCAGCAGCTTAAGGGGGCGGAATAATCAGCCCCAGCATTTT.

This sequence joins TRBV5-1 and TRBJ2-7; no clear D gene. This CDR3 contains 11 residues. Germline assignment: CDR1 SGHRS and CDR2 YFSETQ. The V end was cut by 7 bases, the J end by 1 base, with 6 bases between. For the CDR3, the DNA is TGCGCCAGCTTGGGATCCTACGAGCAGTACTTC. Its translation is CASLGSYEQYF.

The chain joins TRBV11-3 to TRBJ2-5, with 7 positions matching TRBD2. The CDR3 runs 15 residues. CDR1 is SGHNT and CDR2 is YENEEA in the germline V gene. V was clipped by 1 base and J by 3 bases; unmatched bases: 5. CDR3 sequence: CASSLGTRVEETQYF. For the CDR3, the DNA is TGTGCCAGCAGCTTAGGGACTAGGGTAGAAGAGACCCAGTACTTC.

The chain employs TRBV11-3 and TRBJ1-6, with 7 bases identical to TRBD1. V was pared by 1 base and J by 7 bases, with 10 bases of the junction left unmatched. The V gene's germline CDR1 is SGHNT and CDR2 YENEEA. The CDR3 runs 17 residues. The CDR3 spells CASSLAPTGIGNSPLHF. Here the CDR3 DNA reads TGTGCCAGCAGCTTAGCCCCGACAGGGATAGGCAATTCACCCCTCCACTTT.

This clone occurred once. The chain couples TRBV2 to TRBJ2-3, with D unclear. This CDR3 is 14 amino acids long. CDR1 SNHLY and CDR2 FYNNEI come from the germline V gene. V was clipped by 6 bases and J by 2 bases, with 12 bases between them. CDR3 protein: CASSAFVATDTQYF. CDR3 nucleotide sequence: TGTGCCAGCAGCGCCTTTGTGGCCACAGATACGCAGTATTTT.

This clone was recorded only once. This chain connects TRBV27 to TRBJ2-4; tentative D call: TRBD2 (5 bases). Germline V gives CDR1 MNHEY, CDR2 SMNVEV (reference sequence). V lost 5 bases and J lost 3, with 17 bases in between. The CDR3 runs to 16 residues. The CDR3 DNA follows: TGTGCCAGCAGTATTTTAAGCGGTACTGGCAAAAACATTCAGTACTTC. Amino acids: CASSILSGTGKNIQYF.

This chain links TRBV10-3 with TRBJ2-6; D is unresolved. The V end was cut by 4 bases, the J end by 4 bases, with 8 bases between. The germline gives CDR1 ENHRY, CDR2 SYGVKD. CDR3 size: 14 residues. CDR3 in amino acids: CAISASGGANVLTF. Here the CDR3 DNA reads TGTGCCATCAGTGCGTCGGGCGGGGCCAACGTCCTGACTTTC.

The DNA for the CDR3 is TGTGCCAGCAGTGTCAACAGGGGCGCTAATTCACCCCTCCACTTT. Its protein is CASSVNRGANSPLHF. The genes are TRBV2 and TRBJ1-6, with 7 bases lining up with TRBD1. Germline lookup yields CDR1 SNHLY and CDR2 FYNNEI. The CDR3 runs 15 residues. V lost 4 bases, J lost 6 bases, and 6 bases stayed unmatched.

The chain links TRBV28 to TRBJ2-7, with 9 bases lining up with TRBD1. The J segment lost 7 bases and the V segment lost 8 bases, leaving 3 bases of the junction unmatched. The germline V gene has CDR1 MDHEN and CDR2 SYDVKM. The CDR3 totals 11 residues. CDR3 amino acids: CASGQGREQYF. In DNA, the CDR3 is TGTGCCAGCGGACAGGGGAGGGAGCAGTACTTC.

The chain combines TRBV4-1 with TRBJ2-1; TRBD2 aligns across 7 bases. The V gene's germline CDR1 is MGHRA and CDR2 YSYEKL. The CDR3 has 16 amino acids. V lost 3 bases to trimming and J lost 0 bases; unmatched junction nucleotides: 5. The CDR3: CASSQLGLVSYNEQFF. CDR3 sequence (DNA): TGCGCCAGCAGCCAGCTTGGACTAGTCTCCTACAATGAGCAGTTCTTC.